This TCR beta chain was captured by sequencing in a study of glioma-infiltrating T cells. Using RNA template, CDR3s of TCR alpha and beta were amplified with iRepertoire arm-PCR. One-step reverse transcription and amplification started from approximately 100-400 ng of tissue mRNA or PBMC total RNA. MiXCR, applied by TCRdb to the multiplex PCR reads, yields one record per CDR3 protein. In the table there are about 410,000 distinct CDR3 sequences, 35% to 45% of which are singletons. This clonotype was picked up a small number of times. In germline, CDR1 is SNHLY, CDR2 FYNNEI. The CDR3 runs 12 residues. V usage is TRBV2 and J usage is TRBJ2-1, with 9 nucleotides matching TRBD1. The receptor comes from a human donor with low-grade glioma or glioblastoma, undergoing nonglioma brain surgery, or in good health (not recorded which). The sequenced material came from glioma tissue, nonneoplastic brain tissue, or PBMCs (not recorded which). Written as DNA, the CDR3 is TGTACTACCGACAGGGGGTACAATGAGCAGTTCTTC. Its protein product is CTTDRGYNEQFF.